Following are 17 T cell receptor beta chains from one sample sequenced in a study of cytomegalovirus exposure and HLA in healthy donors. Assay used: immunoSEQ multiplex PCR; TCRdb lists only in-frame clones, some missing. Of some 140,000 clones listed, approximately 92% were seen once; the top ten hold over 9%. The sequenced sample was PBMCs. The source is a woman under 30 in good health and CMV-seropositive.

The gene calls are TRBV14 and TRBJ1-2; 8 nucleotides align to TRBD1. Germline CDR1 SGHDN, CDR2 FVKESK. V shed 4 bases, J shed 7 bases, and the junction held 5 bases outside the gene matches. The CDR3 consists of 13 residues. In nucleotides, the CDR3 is TGTGCCAGCAGCCCCGTCCAGGGGGCTGGCTACACCTTC. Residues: CASSPVQGAGYTF.

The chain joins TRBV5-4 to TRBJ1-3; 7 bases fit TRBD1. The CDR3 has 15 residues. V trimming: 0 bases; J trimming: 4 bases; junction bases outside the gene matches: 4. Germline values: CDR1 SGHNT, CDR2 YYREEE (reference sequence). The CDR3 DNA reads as TGTGCCAGCAGCTTGGGACAGGGTGGAGGAAACACCATATATTTT. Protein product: CASSLGQGGGNTIYF.

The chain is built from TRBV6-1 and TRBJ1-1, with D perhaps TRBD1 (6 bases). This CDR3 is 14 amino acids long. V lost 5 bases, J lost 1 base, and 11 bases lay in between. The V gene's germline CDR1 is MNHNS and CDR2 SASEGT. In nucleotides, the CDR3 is TGTGCCAGCAGTCTGGACAGAGGGAACACTGAAGCTTTCTTT. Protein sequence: CASSLDRGNTEAFF.

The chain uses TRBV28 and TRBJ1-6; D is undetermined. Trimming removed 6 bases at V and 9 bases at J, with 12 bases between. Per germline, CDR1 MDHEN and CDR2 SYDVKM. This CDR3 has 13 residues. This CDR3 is CASSPVPLSPLHF. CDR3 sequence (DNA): TGTGCCAGCAGCCCTGTTCCCCTTTCACCCCTCCACTTT.

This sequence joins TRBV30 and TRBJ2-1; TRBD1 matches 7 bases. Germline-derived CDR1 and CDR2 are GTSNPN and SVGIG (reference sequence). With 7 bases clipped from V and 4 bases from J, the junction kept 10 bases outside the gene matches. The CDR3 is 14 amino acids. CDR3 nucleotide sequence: TGTGCCTTTGAGACAGGGATGGCTTACAATGAGCAGTTCTTC. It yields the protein CAFETGMAYNEQFF.

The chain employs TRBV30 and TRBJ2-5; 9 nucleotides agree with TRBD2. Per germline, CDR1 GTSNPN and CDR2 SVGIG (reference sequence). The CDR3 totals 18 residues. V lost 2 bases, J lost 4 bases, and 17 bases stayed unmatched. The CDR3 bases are TGTGCCTGGAGTCCTCCTTCGCGGGGTCTAGCGGGGAGAGAGACCCAGTACTTC. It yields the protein CAWSPPSRGLAGRETQYF.

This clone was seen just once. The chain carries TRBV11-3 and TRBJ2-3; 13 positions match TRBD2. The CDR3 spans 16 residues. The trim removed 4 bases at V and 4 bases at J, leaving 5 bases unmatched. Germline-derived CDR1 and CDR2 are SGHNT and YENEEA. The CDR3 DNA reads TGTGCCAGCAGCTCGGGACTAGCGGGGAATGCAGATACGCAGTATTTT. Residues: CASSSGLAGNADTQYF.

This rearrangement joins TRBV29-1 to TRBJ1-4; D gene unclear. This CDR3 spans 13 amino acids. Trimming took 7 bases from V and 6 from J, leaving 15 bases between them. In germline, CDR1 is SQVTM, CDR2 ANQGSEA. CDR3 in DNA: TGCAGCGCGCTGGTCGACACTGATGAAAAACTGTTTTTT. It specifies CSALVDTDEKLFF.

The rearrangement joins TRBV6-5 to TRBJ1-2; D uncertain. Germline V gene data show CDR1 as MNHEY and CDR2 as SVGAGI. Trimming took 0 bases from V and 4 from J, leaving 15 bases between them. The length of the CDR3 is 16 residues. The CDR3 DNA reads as TGTGCCAGCAGTTACTCGAAGCAGGCCCCCATCTATGGCTACACCTTC. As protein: CASSYSKQAPIYGYTF.

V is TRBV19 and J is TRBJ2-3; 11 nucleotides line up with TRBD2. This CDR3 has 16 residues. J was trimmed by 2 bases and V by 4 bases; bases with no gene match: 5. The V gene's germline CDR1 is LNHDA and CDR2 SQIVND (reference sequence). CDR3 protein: CASSKRLAGLTDTQYF. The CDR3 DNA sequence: TGTGCCAGTAGTAAACGACTAGCGGGGCTCACAGATACGCAGTATTTT.

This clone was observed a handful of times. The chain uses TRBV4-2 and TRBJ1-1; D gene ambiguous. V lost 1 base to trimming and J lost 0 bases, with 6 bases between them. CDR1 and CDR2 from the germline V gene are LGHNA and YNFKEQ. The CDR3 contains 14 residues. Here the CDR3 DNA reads TGTGCCAGCAGCCAAGCCGGGGTGAACACTGAAGCTTTCTTT. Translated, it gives CASSQAGVNTEAFF.

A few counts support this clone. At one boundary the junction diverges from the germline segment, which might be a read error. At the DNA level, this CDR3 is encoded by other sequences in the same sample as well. The CDR3 protein is CASSLAGGSYEQYF. DNA for the CDR3: TGTGCCAGCAGCCTAGCGGGGGGGTCCTACGAGCAGTACTTC. The J gene is TRBJ2-7, the V gene TRBV7-2; 12 nucleotides agree with TRBD2. CDR3 length equals 14 residues. Germline-derived CDR1 and CDR2 are SGHTA and FQGNSA.

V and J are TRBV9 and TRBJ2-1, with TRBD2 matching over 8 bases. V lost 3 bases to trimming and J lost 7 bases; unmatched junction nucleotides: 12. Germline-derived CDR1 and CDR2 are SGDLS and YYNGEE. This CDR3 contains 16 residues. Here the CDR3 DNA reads TGTGCCAGCAGCGCCCTCTCGGGGGGGCCTTTTAATGAGCAGTTCTTC. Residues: CASSALSGGPFNEQFF.

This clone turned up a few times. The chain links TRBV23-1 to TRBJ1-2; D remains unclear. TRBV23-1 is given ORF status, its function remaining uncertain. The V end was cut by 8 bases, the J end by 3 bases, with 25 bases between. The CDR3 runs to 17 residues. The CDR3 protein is CASPSNGGDYPDYGYTF. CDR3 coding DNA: TGCGCCAGCCCGTCCAACGGTGGCGACTACCCTGACTATGGCTACACCTTC.

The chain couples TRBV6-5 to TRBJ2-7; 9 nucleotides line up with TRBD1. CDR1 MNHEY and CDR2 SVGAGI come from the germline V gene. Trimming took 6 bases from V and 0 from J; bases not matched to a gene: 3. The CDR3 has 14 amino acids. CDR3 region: CASRQTGGSYEQYF. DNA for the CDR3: TGTGCCAGCAGGCAGACAGGGGGCTCCTACGAGCAGTACTTC.

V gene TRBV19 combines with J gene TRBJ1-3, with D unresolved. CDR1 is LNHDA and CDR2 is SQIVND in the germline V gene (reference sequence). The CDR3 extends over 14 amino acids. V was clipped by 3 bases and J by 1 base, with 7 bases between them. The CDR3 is CASSMRESGNTIYF. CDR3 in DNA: TGTGCCAGTAGTATGAGGGAGTCTGGAAACACCATATATTTT.

The CDR3 reads CAWRLTGVPEAFF. The CDR3 coding sequence is TGTGCCTGGAGGCTGACAGGGGTGCCTGAAGCTTTCTTT. The chain has TRBV30 and TRBJ1-1; 8 positions match TRBD1. Trimming at V came to 3 bases and at J to 6 bases, leaving 6 bases not matched to a gene. This CDR3 comprises 13 residues. Per germline, CDR1 GTSNPN and CDR2 SVGIG (reference sequence).